This T cell receptor beta chain comes out of a study of T cell responses to AZD1222 COVID-19 vaccine. General observations from the study: Baseline antibody screening turned up just 6 or 7 seropositive AZD1222 recipients.

V dropped 5 bases and J dropped 2 bases, with 15 bases sitting between them. The CDR3 loop spans 15 amino acids. Germline assignment: CDR1 LGHDT and CDR2 YNNKEL (reference sequence). Remarks on this clone: Its specificity is unknown.

The repertoire was sequenced with immunoSEQ multiplex PCR; TCRdb's copy has only in-frame clones and lacks some. The sample holds tens of thousands of clones, roughly 85% seen once. The receptor was derived from an adult in good health. The chain joins TRBV3-1 (or the pseudogene TRBV3-2) to TRBJ1-1; no firm D call. The sequenced sample was peripheral blood, obtained on day 0 of AZD1222 vaccination. The CDR3 DNA sequence: TGTGCCAGCAGCAGGGCAAGCGGTACCAACACTGAAGCTTTCTTT. Translation gives CASSRASGTNTEAFF.